This TCR beta chain was captured by sequencing in a study of blood T cell repertoires in COVID-19. The germline V gene encodes CDR1 GTSNPN and CDR2 SVGIG (reference sequence). The CDR3 extends over 15 amino acids. The V gene lost 4 bases and the J gene lost 3 bases, with 18 bases spanning the gap. Produced via immunoSEQ multiplex PCR; TCRdb's table is partial and in-frame only. The sample includes about 280,000 clones, roughly 90% seen only once; the top ten take about 2%. Sequencing was performed on peripheral blood. This sequence was found in a woman aged 50 to 60 who had recovered from COVID-19. The chain employs TRBV30 and TRBJ1-1, with a weak D call TRBD1 (5 bases). The CDR3, as DNA: TGTGCCTGGAACCTGCCCTGGGGGGGGGACACTGAAGCTTTCTTT. Translating it yields CAWNLPWGGDTEAFF.